This TCR beta chain was sequenced for a study of cytomegalovirus exposure and HLA in healthy donors. Study-wide points: The study recorded more than 150 TCR beta chains that were cytomegalovirus-associated.

As regards this clone: Its antigen is currently unknown.

Sequenced by immunoSEQ multiplex PCR; TCRdb stores in-frame clones only, minus some. The sample lists 100,000 to 150,000 clones; roughly 95% were seen once. The sequencing sample was made of PBMCs. The receptor's source is a man aged 18 to 35 in good health and CMV-seronegative.

The CDR3 region is CASSLSRLENTEAFF. CDR3 nucleotide sequence: TGTGCCAGCAGCTTATCCAGACTTGAGAACACTGAAGCTTTCTTT. V usage is TRBV5-5 and J usage is TRBJ1-1; D is undetermined. The V and J ends lost 2 bases and 1 base respectively, with 12 bases between them. This CDR3 is 15 amino acids long. Per the germline V gene, CDR1 is SGHKS and CDR2 is YYEKEE (reference sequence).